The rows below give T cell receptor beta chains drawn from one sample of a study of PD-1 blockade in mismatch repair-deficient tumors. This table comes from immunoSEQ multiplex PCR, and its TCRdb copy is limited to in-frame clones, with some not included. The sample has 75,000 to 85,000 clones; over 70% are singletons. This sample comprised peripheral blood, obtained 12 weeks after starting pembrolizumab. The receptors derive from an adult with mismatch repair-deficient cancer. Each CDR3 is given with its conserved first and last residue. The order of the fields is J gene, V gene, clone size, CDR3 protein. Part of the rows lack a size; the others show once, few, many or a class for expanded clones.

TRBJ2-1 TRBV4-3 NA CASSQDRTSYNEQFF
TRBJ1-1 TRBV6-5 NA CASFPPGTNTEAFF
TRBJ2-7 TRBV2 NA CASRRTGGKYEQYF
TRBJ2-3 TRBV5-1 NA CASSLEGTSGDTQYF
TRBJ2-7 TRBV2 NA CASGPDSYEQYF
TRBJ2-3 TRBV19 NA CASSNLGDLGDTQYF
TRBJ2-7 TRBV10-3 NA CAISQGGRGLPYEQYF
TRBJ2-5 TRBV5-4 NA CASSLISRVGETQYF
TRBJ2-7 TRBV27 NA CASRVDSSYEQYF
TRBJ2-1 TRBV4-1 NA CASSQDWPSSYNEQFF
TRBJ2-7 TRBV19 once CASSIKLAGAGEQYF
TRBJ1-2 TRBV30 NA CAWSIGSHGYTF
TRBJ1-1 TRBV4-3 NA CASSQDGGSNTEAFF
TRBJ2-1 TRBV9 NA CASSELADEQFF
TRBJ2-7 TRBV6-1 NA CASSVLTATYEQYF
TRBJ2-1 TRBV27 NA CASSLAGYNEQFF
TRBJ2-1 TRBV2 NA CASSPMDLAYNEQFF
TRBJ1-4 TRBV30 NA CAWSVQAGPNEKLFF
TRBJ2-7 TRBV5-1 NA CASRGQGSSYEQYF
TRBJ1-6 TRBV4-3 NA CASSQEVYRDTKISPLHF
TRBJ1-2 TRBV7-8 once CASSWRDRGITF
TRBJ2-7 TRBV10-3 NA CAITTGTSGGYEQYF